This is a list of T cell receptor beta chains from one sample in a study of cytomegalovirus exposure and HLA in healthy donors. TCRdb keeps only in-frame clones here, not all; method: immunoSEQ multiplex PCR. The sample shows fewer than 300,000 clones, roughly 80% of them seen only once. Sequenced: PBMCs. Every receptor here comes from a girl aged 2 to 9 in good health and CMV-seronegative. The conserved cysteine and the conserved F or W are not part of the CDR3 here. Fields, in order: V gene, J gene, CDR3 protein.

V: TRBV18
J: TRBJ1-1
CDR3: ASSPEQGGTEAF

V: TRBV25-1
J: TRBJ1-5
CDR3: ASSEGDRGQPQH

V: TRBV27
J: TRBJ2-1
CDR3: ASSFLGRGEQF

V: TRBV4-2
J: TRBJ2-7
CDR3: ASSQAGGGALLREQY

V: TRBV5-8
J: TRBJ2-4
CDR3: ASSLDVTGMDIQY

V: TRBV7-3
J: TRBJ2-5
CDR3: ASSLFPPGGQETQY

V: TRBV19
J: TRBJ1-2
CDR3: ASSIEGAPYGYT

V: TRBV29-1
J: TRBJ1-4
CDR3: SVSEQGWGKLF

V: TRBV28
J: TRBJ1-3
CDR3: ASSLGQLSGNTIY

V: TRBV4-2
J: TRBJ2-7
CDR3: ASSQELLQGSYEQY

V: TRBV15
J: TRBJ2-5
CDR3: ATSRAFQGAQSETQY

V: TRBV5-4
J: TRBJ1-4
CDR3: ATYRGNEKLF

V: TRBV6-5
J: TRBJ2-5
CDR3: ASSYVGVQETQY

V: TRBV6-5
J: TRBJ2-2
CDR3: ASSYSSNTGELF

V: TRBV27
J: TRBJ2-2
CDR3: ASRQLTGELF

V: TRBV9
J: TRBJ2-1
CDR3: ASSGGLAGYNEQF

V: TRBV28
J: TRBJ1-5
CDR3: ASSPPSAGNFSNQPQH

V: TRBV6-1
J: TRBJ2-5
CDR3: ASRGLAGETQY

V: TRBV6-5
J: TRBJ1-4
CDR3: ASSRDRLNEKLF

V: TRBV4-2
J: TRBJ1-1
CDR3: ASSQGGGREAF

V: TRBV2
J: TRBJ1-6
CDR3: ASTPGEYNSPLH

V: TRBV5-1
J: TRBJ1-1
CDR3: ASSQLSAGQGAWGAEAF

V: TRBV5-1
J: TRBJ2-1
CDR3: ASTRGSPYNEQF

V: TRBV6-5
J: NA
CDR3: ASSHPGTGYEQY

V: TRBV18
J: TRBJ2-2
CDR3: ASSLTSGSRNTGELF

V: TRBV21-1
J: TRBJ2-2
CDR3: ASNRGGGQAELF

V: TRBV2
J: TRBJ2-7
CDR3: ASISSYEQY

V: TRBV5-1
J: TRBJ2-7
CDR3: ASSSLAGGKSSYEQY

V: TRBV9
J: TRBJ2-3
CDR3: ASSVDSGRTDTQY

V: TRBV4-2
J: TRBJ2-7
CDR3: ASSPEEGQGAWGSYEQY

V: TRBV27
J: TRBJ1-4
CDR3: ASSLRTHGWLATNEKLF

V: TRBV27
J: TRBJ1-2
CDR3: ASSSPRGVGYT

V: TRBV7-3
J: TRBJ2-1
CDR3: ASSRTPTSRSFDEQF

V: TRBV19
J: TRBJ1-4
CDR3: ASSIRRLNEKLF

V: TRBV19
J: TRBJ2-1
CDR3: ASSETSGSYNEQF

V: TRBV27
J: TRBJ2-7
CDR3: ASSFTAGTLGEQY

V: TRBV2
J: TRBJ2-5
CDR3: ASSWDTLSRETQY

V: TRBV9
J: TRBJ2-1
CDR3: ASSDRDRVLNEQF

V: TRBV2
J: TRBJ1-5
CDR3: ASKENQGTQPQH

V: TRBV6-5
J: TRBJ1-2
CDR3: ASSYRGWDNYGYT

V: TRBV7-2
J: TRBJ1-6
CDR3: ASSDGTRNSPLH

V: TRBV13
J: TRBJ2-1
CDR3: ASSRMGLAGDPLYNEQF

V: TRBV9
J: TRBJ1-1
CDR3: ASSVVPDMNTEAF

V: TRBV2
J: TRBJ2-7
CDR3: ASSPGQLSYEQY

V: TRBV9
J: TRBJ2-1
CDR3: ASSARGRGWNEQF

V: TRBV19
J: TRBJ1-2
CDR3: AGGALGYGYT

V: TRBV29-1
J: TRBJ1-1
CDR3: SEVHRGGNTEAF

V: TRBV7-2
J: TRBJ2-7
CDR3: ASSLSSGSSYEQY

V: TRBV30
J: TRBJ1-6
CDR3: AALRGGHAPSPLH

V: TRBV7-3
J: TRBJ2-7
CDR3: ASSLGVVWVAGEAEQY

V: TRBV7-9
J: TRBJ2-7
CDR3: ASSWSVPVRGREQY

V: TRBV5-6
J: TRBJ1-1
CDR3: ASAGGGMAF